The 22 T cell receptor beta chains presented below share a single source sample, sequenced in a study of response to subunit inactivated influenza vaccine. TCRdb re-called the RT-PCR reads through MiXCR, storing one row per CDR3 protein. The table has about 300,000 distinct CDR3 sequences, about 20% seen once. The sample in question was PBMCs from blood, obtained approximately 20 months after vaccination. All receptors come from a man between 50 and 69 years old who received an inactivated influenza vaccine.

This clonotype was recorded at least ten times. V is TRBV25-1 and J is TRBJ2-1, with 8 nucleotides matching TRBD2. The germline CDR1 and CDR2 sequences are MGHDK and SYGVNS. There are 15 residues in the CDR3. V shed 2 bases, J shed 6 bases, and the junction held 6 bases outside the gene matches. The CDR3 is CASSEHGRAGNEQFF. Written as DNA, the CDR3 is TGTGCCAGCAGTGAACACGGGAGGGCCGGCAATGAGCAGTTCTTC.

This clonotype showed up just a few times. This chain uses TRBV7-2 with TRBJ1-5; 10 positions match TRBD1. Losses at the gene ends were 3 bases for V and 5 bases for J; bases not matched to a gene: 7. Germline V gives CDR1 SGHTA, CDR2 FQGNSA. This CDR3 region has 16 residues. The DNA of the CDR3 is TGTGCCAGCAGCTTCGCCGGGACAGGGGTTTATCAGCCCCAGCATTTT. It encodes CASSFAGTGVYQPQHF. The full variable domain, with the rest looked up from reference TRBV7-2 and TRBJ1-5, is GAGVSQSPSNKVTEKGKDVELRCDPISGHTALYWYRQSLGQGLEFLIYFQGNSAPDKSGLPSDRFSAERTGGSVSTLTIQRTQQEDSAVYLCASSFAGTGVYQPQHFGDGTRLSIL.

This clonotype was recorded at least ten times. The J gene is TRBJ2-2, the V gene TRBV4-3; the D gene is possibly TRBD2 (5 bases). CDR3 length: 14 amino acids. In germline, CDR1 is LGHNA, CDR2 YSLEER. V gave up 6 bases and J gave up 2 bases, with 10 bases separating them. This chain's CDR3 is CASSRGLNTGELFF. The CDR3 DNA reads TGCGCCAGCAGTCGAGGGCTCAACACCGGGGAGCTGTTTTTT.

This clonotype has only a few counts. The rearrangement uses TRBV10-3 and TRBJ2-3; 7 bases map to TRBD2. The CDR3 spans 15 residues. CDR1 is ENHRY and CDR2 is SYGVKD in the germline V gene. The V gene end was trimmed by 4 bases and the J gene end by 3 bases; junction bases not matched to a gene: 7. The DNA of the CDR3 is TGTGCCATCAGTGCAAGCGGGGACGGGACAGATACGCAGTATTTT. Amino acids: CAISASGDGTDTQYF.

CDR3 sequence (DNA): TGCAGTGCTAGAGACTCGAACGCCCGGAACACTGAAGCTTTCTTT. Its protein product is CSARDSNARNTEAFF. The gene calls are TRBV20-1 and TRBJ1-1, with D unresolved. The CDR3 consists of 15 residues. The germline V and J ends were trimmed by 0 bases and 1 base, with 12 bases remaining between them. Germline loops: CDR1 DFQATT, CDR2 SNEGSKA (reference sequence).

This clonotype came up a few times. J is TRBJ1-2 and V is TRBV30, with D maybe TRBD1 (6 bases). There are 13 residues in the CDR3. The germline gives CDR1 GTSNPN, CDR2 SVGIG (reference sequence). The V and J ends lost 3 bases and 4 bases respectively, with 12 bases between them. In DNA, the CDR3 is TGTGCCTGGAGCCCAGGACAGACCTATGGCTACACCTTC. It encodes CAWSPGQTYGYTF.

This clonotype occurred a few times. The V gene is TRBV20-1, the J gene TRBJ1-5; D is undetermined. This CDR3 is 14 amino acids long. The germline V and J ends were trimmed by 6 bases and 1 base, with 13 bases remaining between them. Germline V gene sequence: CDR1 DFQATT, CDR2 SNEGSKA (reference sequence). The CDR3, as DNA: TGCAGTGCCCCGATATCGGGGAGCAATCAGCCCCAGCATTTT. The encoded protein is CSAPISGSNQPQHF.

This clonotype was seen a few times. The rearrangement joins TRBV6-5 to TRBJ1-2, with TRBD1 as a possible D gene (6 bases). From germline, CDR1 is MNHEY and CDR2 SVGAGI. Trimming removed 2 bases from V and 6 bases from J, with 13 bases in between. The CDR3 is 14 amino acids. The CDR3 region has the DNA TGTGCCAGCAGTTACACGCGGGGGGCGGATGGCTACACCTTC. Translated: CASSYTRGADGYTF.

This chain connects TRBV12-3 or TRBV12-4 to TRBJ2-2; maybe TRBD2 (6 bases). The CDR3 loop spans 14 amino acids. The V and J ends lost 4 bases and 4 bases respectively, with 10 bases between them. CDR3 DNA: TGTGCCAGCAGTTCCGGGACTCGCACCGGGGAGCTGTTTTTT. Protein product: CASSSGTRTGELFF.

The chain carries TRBV29-1 and TRBJ1-4; D uncertain. The germline V gene encodes CDR1 SQVTM and CDR2 ANQGSEA. The CDR3 runs 11 residues. V shed 3 bases and J shed 5 bases, with 4 bases lying between them. The CDR3 protein is CSVDKNEKLFF. Written as DNA, the CDR3 is TGCAGCGTTGACAAGAATGAAAAACTGTTTTTT.

This clonotype was seen at least ten times. The chain joins TRBV5-1 to TRBJ1-3; D not resolved. Trimming cost V 0 bases and J 2 bases, with 12 bases left between them. The germline V gene encodes CDR1 SGHRS and CDR2 YFSETQ. The CDR3 sequence is 16 residues long. CDR3 nucleotide sequence: TGCGCCAGCAGCTTGGGTCCAGCTAGCCCTGGAAACACCATATATTTT. As protein: CASSLGPASPGNTIYF.

The chain combines TRBV20-1 with TRBJ2-7; D may correspond to TRBD1 or TRBD2 (5 bases each). Germline loops: CDR1 DFQATT, CDR2 SNEGSKA (reference sequence). This CDR3 has 14 residues. V was cut by 3 bases and J by 1 base, with 13 bases left in between. The CDR3 loop is CSARGVVVSYEQYF. DNA of the CDR3: TGCAGTGCTAGGGGGGTAGTTGTATCCTACGAGCAGTACTTC.

This clonotype was observed many times. The rearrangement joins TRBV4-1 to TRBJ1-2; D perhaps matches TRBD1 (6 bases). The CDR3 totals 13 residues. Germline values: CDR1 MGHRA, CDR2 YSYEKL. Trimming cost V 6 bases and J 1 base, with 9 bases left between them. CDR3 residues: CASSRTVNYGYTF. The CDR3 DNA is TGCGCCAGCAGTCGGACAGTTAACTATGGCTACACCTTC.

This clonotype was counted only a few times. The chain links TRBV7-2 to TRBJ1-2, with D possibly being TRBD1 (5 bases). V was clipped by 2 bases and J by 8 bases, with 12 bases between them. This CDR3 region has 13 residues. Looked up from germline, CDR1 is SGHTA and CDR2 is FQGNSA. The CDR3 nucleotides read TGTGCCAGCAGCTTATTTGTTAGGGACGGCTACACCTTC. Protein: CASSLFVRDGYTF.

This clonotype has more than one count but fewer than ten. This chain joins TRBV29-1 and TRBJ2-3; D call uncertain. V was shortened by 8 bases and J by 3 bases, with 6 bases between the two germline ends. Per germline, CDR1 SQVTM and CDR2 ANQGSEA. CDR3 length: 10 residues. CDR3 nucleotide sequence: TGCAGCTTGCGTACAGATACGCAGTATTTT. Amino acid sequence: CSLRTDTQYF.

The chain uses TRBV11-2 and TRBJ2-1, with 12 positions matching TRBD2. There are 17 residues in the CDR3. CDR1 SGHAT and CDR2 FQNNGV come from the germline V gene. With V trimmed by 3 bases and J by 0 bases, 3 bases remained unmatched. As DNA, the CDR3 is TGTGCCAGCAGCTTGCTAGCGGGAGGGAGCTCCTACAATGAGCAGTTCTTC. Translation: CASSLLAGGSSYNEQFF.

This clonotype came up a few times. CDR3 protein: CASSHLGLAGYNEQFF. DNA for the CDR3: TGCGCCAGCAGCCATCTCGGACTAGCGGGCTACAATGAGCAGTTCTTC. V and J are TRBV4-1 and TRBJ2-1; TRBD2 matches at 11 bases. Germline V gives CDR1 MGHRA, CDR2 YSYEKL. CDR3 length equals 16 residues. Unmatched junction bases numbered 4, after V lost 3 bases and J lost 3 bases.

The genes are TRBV5-4 and TRBJ2-7, with D unresolved. Germline V gene sequence: CDR1 SGHNT, CDR2 YYREEE (reference sequence). CDR3 length: 14 amino acids. The germline V and J ends were trimmed by 1 base and 2 bases, with 10 bases remaining between them. CDR3 coding DNA: TGTGCCAGCAGCTTGATATCCGGAACCTACGAGCAGTACTTC. It specifies CASSLISGTYEQYF.

Only a few counts were recorded for this clonotype. The chain has TRBV6-2 or TRBV6-3 and TRBJ2-7; 7 positions agree with TRBD2. Unmatched junction bases numbered 6, after V lost 2 bases and J lost 2 bases. The CDR3 totals 15 residues. Looked up from germline, CDR1 is MNHEY and CDR2 is SVGEGT. The CDR3 reads CASSYASGSTYEQYF. CDR3 DNA sequence: TGTGCCAGCAGTTACGCTAGCGGTTCTACCTACGAGCAGTACTTC.

The V gene is TRBV19, the J gene TRBJ1-5, with no clear D. CDR3 length: 12 amino acids. The germline gives CDR1 LNHDA, CDR2 SQIVND (reference sequence). V was clipped by 7 bases and J by 4 bases, with 8 bases between them. DNA for the CDR3: TGTGCCAGTAAACGAGAAAATCAGCCCCAGCATTTT. Residues: CASKRENQPQHF. The entire variable domain, with the rest obtained from reference TRBV19 and TRBJ1-5, is as follows: DGGITQSPKYLFRKEGQNVTLSCEQNLNHDAMYWYRQDPGQGLRLIYYSQIVNDFQKGDIAEGYSVSREKKESFPLTVTSAQKNPTAFYLCASKRENQPQHFGDGTRLSIL.

This chain connects TRBV10-1 to TRBJ1-1; D not resolved. The length of the CDR3 is 13 residues. V gave up 5 bases and J gave up 8 bases, with 15 bases separating them. In germline, CDR1 is WNHNN, CDR2 SYGVQD (reference sequence). The DNA for the CDR3 is TGCGCCAGCAGTCCAGGTCCCCCGAGGGAAGCTTTCTTT. This gives the protein CASSPGPPREAFF.

This clonotype came up a few times. The V gene is TRBV6-5, the J gene TRBJ1-3; D gene unclear. V dropped 2 bases and J dropped 1 base, with 12 bases sitting between them. This CDR3 region has 16 residues. Germline V CDR1 and CDR2: MNHEY, SVGAGI. The CDR3: CASSYPLVVSGNTIYF. As DNA, the CDR3 is TGTGCCAGCAGTTACCCGTTGGTCGTTTCTGGAAACACCATATATTTT.